This note documents a single T cell receptor (beta chain) sequence. The data were taken from a study of cytomegalovirus exposure and HLA in healthy donors. The CDR3 length is 12 residues. Between the trimmed V and J ends, which lost 8 bases and 7 bases, there was a span of 11 bases. CDR1 and CDR2 (germline): MNHNY, SVGAGI (reference sequence). Vbeta (60) and Jbeta (13) primers were used in the PCR. Measured with immunoSEQ multiplex PCR; TCRdb has only the in-frame clones, and not every one. The data contain about 180,000 clones, around four fifths of them seen just once; the ten biggest clones take up 1%.

The chain links TRBV6-6 to TRBJ2-2; possible D gene TRBD2, 6 bases. This clonotype was obtained from a woman aged 50 to 60 in good health and CMV-seropositive. Input material: PBMCs. CDR3 sequence reads: CASHGGIGELFF. The CDR3 nucleotides are TGTGCCAGCCACGGGGGAATCGGGGAGCTGTTTTTT.